The clone carrying this TCR beta chain has only a few counts. Antigen: not known. J gave up 5 bases and V 6 bases, and 9 bases lay outside the gene matches. Germline CDR1 reads MNHEY; CDR2 reads SVGAGI. The CDR3 is 14 residues long. Some clones are missing from TCRdb's copy, which holds only in-frame ones; the method was immunoSEQ multiplex PCR. The sample holds about 18,000 clones, 75% to 90% seen once. This entry belongs to a study of somatic mutations in cytotoxic T cells in rheumatoid arthritis. The wider study: Patient blood (approximately 30 ml EDTA) was collected right after diagnosis, preceding any treatment. General observations from the study: The largest CD8+ clone made up over 20% of CD8+ cells in about an eighth of the 65 patients. Within the rheumatoid arthritis patients, CD8+ clonality went up as age increased (Spearman r ≈ 0.5). The same was not true of the healthy controls.

The CD4+ and CD8+ fractions came from positive magnetic bead selection and were purity-checked by flow cytometry. The clonotype comes from an adult with rheumatoid arthritis. The sample taken for sequencing was CD8+ T cells sorted from blood. The chain uses TRBV6-5 and TRBJ1-2; 7 bases map to TRBD1. CDR3 nucleotides: TGTGCCAGCAGAAAGCCGGACAGGTTGTATGGCTACACCTTC. Amino acid sequence: CASRKPDRLYGYTF.